Below are 8 T cell receptor beta chains sequenced from a single sample in a study of CD8+CD57+ T cells in acquired aplastic anemia. The authors sequenced patients whose flow cytometry had shown CD8+CD57+ cell expansion. Genomic DNA provided the template from which TCR beta VDJ and CDR3 profiles were obtained. TCRdb redid the calling of the reads with MiXCR, one entry per CDR3 protein. Of 150,000 to 200,000 distinct CDR3 sequences listed, roughly two thirds were seen once; the top ten hold about 50%. Specimen: sorted CD4+, CD8+, or CD8+CD57+ T cells (not recorded which) from PBMCs. The receptors were gathered from a human donor with aplastic anemia.

A note on this clonotype: One end of the junction fails to match germline, which may point to a read error. V is TRBV6-4 and J is TRBJ2-1; TRBD1 is a possible D gene (6 bases). Germline V gene data show CDR1 as MRHNA and CDR2 as SNTAGT. The length of the CDR3 is 13 residues. The DNA for the CDR3 is TGTGCCAGCAGCCCACAGGGCGGCAATCAGCAGTTCTTC. This translates into CASSPQGGNQQFF.

This clonotype showed up many times. This chain connects TRBV9 to TRBJ2-3; D possibly matches TRBD1 or TRBD2 (5 bases each). The V gene lost 4 bases and the J gene lost 2 bases, with 11 bases spanning the gap. Germline V gene lookup returns CDR1 SGDLS and CDR2 YYNGEE. The CDR3 is 14 amino acids. The CDR3 region has the DNA TGTGCCAGCAGCCCCGGGGACCTCACAGATACGCAGTATTTT. Translation gives CASSPGDLTDTQYF.

This clonotype appeared a few times. At one end the junction does not follow the germline gene, possibly because of a read error. The chain has TRBV9 and TRBJ2-7, with 10 bases identical to TRBD2. The germline CDR1 and CDR2 sequences are SGDLS and YYNGEE. The CDR3 extends over 19 amino acids. The CDR3, as DNA: TGTGCCAGTAGCGTAGCTTTCGGGACTAGCGACGTTGGGTCCTACGAGCAGTACTTC. Protein sequence: CASSVAFGTSDVGSYEQYF. The entire variable domain, with the rest obtained from reference TRBV9 and TRBJ2-7, is as follows: DSGVTQTPKHLITATGQRVTLRCSPRSGDLSVYWYQQSLDQGLQFLIQYYNGEERAKGNILERFSAQQFPDLHSELNLSSLELGDSALYFCASSVAFGTSDVGSYEQYFGPGTRLTVT.

V is TRBV9 and J is TRBJ2-3; no clear D. This CDR3 region has 12 residues. Trimming left V 5 bases short and J 2 bases short, with 6 bases between. Germline lookup yields CDR1 SGDLS and CDR2 YYNGEE. DNA of the CDR3: TGTGCCAGCAGTGGTAACACAGATACGCAGTATTTT. Translated: CASSGNTDTQYF.

This chain uses TRBV7-9 with TRBJ2-7; 10 nucleotides agree with TRBD1. This CDR3 is 15 amino acids long. The V and J ends lost 1 base and 2 bases, in that order; junction bases with no gene match: 2. Per the germline V gene, CDR1 is SEHNR and CDR2 is FQNEAQ (reference sequence). For the CDR3, the DNA is TGTGCCAGCAGCTTAGGACAGGGGGCCACCTACGAGCAGTACTTC. This translates into CASSLGQGATYEQYF.

The genes are TRBV18 and TRBJ2-5; the match to TRBD1 covers 9 bases. The ends lost 3 bases at V and 4 bases at J; junction bases unmatched: 12. The CDR3 sequence is 17 residues long. Germline V gene lookup returns CDR1 KGHSH and CDR2 LQKENI. CDR3 sequence (DNA): TGTGCCAGCTCACCGGCGACAGGGGGGGAATCCGGAGAGACCCAGTACTTC. The encoded protein is CASSPATGGESGETQYF. The variable domain in full, with the rest retrieved from reference TRBV18 and TRBJ2-5, is NAGVMQNPRHLVRRRGQEARLRCSPMKGHSHVYWYRQLPEEGLKFMVYLQKENIIDESGMPKERFSAEFPKEGPSILRIQQVVRGDSAAYFCASSPATGGESGETQYFGPGTRLLVL.

The rearrangement uses TRBV7-9 and TRBJ2-5; 7 nucleotides match TRBD2. The CDR3 spans 15 residues. Trimming removed 0 bases from V and 5 bases from J; junction bases left unmatched: 6. CDR1 is SEHNR and CDR2 is FQNEAQ in the germline V gene (reference sequence). The CDR3 loop reads CASSLARGSGETQYF. CDR3 bases: TGTGCCAGCAGCTTAGCGCGGGGGTCAGGGGAGACCCAGTACTTC.

The V gene is TRBV19, the J gene TRBJ2-3; D is ambiguous. The CDR3 consists of 16 residues. V was shortened by 3 bases and J by 3 bases, with 16 bases between the two germline ends. The germline V gene has CDR1 LNHDA and CDR2 SQIVND (reference sequence). The DNA for the CDR3 is TGTGCCAGTAGTATTTCCGTCCAGTCCGAGACAGATACGCAGTATTTT. Amino acid sequence: CASSISVQSETDTQYF.